The 23 T cell receptor beta chains below all came from one sample that was sequenced in a study of T cell repertoires in cytomegalovirus infection. TCRdb passed the reads through MiXCR, listing each CDR3 protein once. The table shows 300,000 to 400,000 distinct CDR3 sequences, with almost 30% occurring only once. The antigens for these receptors are not known. The source material was cultured PBMCs, sampled from culture after CMV antigen stimulation. Receptor source: a human donor in good health (CMV status not recorded). Some clones in this sample may be carry-over from other donors' samples.

This clonotype was counted many times. The chain has TRBV7-8 and TRBJ2-5, with 10 bases lining up with TRBD1. The V gene end was trimmed by 1 base and the J gene end by 7 bases; junction bases not matched to a gene: 6. CDR1 and CDR2 (germline): SGHVS, FQNEAQ. This CDR3 is built from 15 residues. The CDR3 loop reads CASSLDGTGDGTQYF. As DNA, the CDR3 is TGTGCCAGCAGCTTAGACGGGACAGGGGATGGGACCCAGTACTTC.

The rearrangement joins TRBV6-2 or TRBV6-3 to TRBJ2-3; maybe TRBD2 (6 bases). V was shortened by 9 bases and J by 0 bases, with 16 bases between the two germline ends. The CDR3 length is 15 residues. Germline values: CDR1 MNHEY, CDR2 SVGEGT. The CDR3 bases are TGTGCCAGTTTCGGGGGAGCGGCTAGCACAGATACGCAGTATTTT. It codes for CASFGGAASTDTQYF.

This clonotype was found many times. The chain employs TRBV7-2 and TRBJ2-5; 9 bases are a match to TRBD1. Germline CDR1 SGHTA, CDR2 FQGNSA. This CDR3 region has 15 residues. V was clipped by 5 bases and J by 7 bases; unmatched bases: 11. The CDR3 is CASSLDGTGSWTQYF. CDR3 nucleotide sequence: TGTGCCAGCAGCCTCGACGGGACAGGGAGTTGGACCCAGTACTTC.

This clonotype was counted many times. The chain employs TRBV7-6 and TRBJ1-1; no clear D. CDR1 SGHVS and CDR2 FNYEAQ come from the germline V gene. The CDR3 is made up of 15 amino acids. Trimming pared 5 bases from V and 1 base from J, leaving 14 bases between. CDR3 protein: CASSPSTYRNTEAFF. As DNA, the CDR3 is TGTGCCAGCAGCCCCAGCACGTACAGGAACACTGAAGCTTTCTTT.

CDR3 bases: TGTGCCAGCCATCCGGGGACACTTAACACTGAAGCTTTCTTT. Its protein is CASHPGTLNTEAFF. The chain has TRBV11-2 and TRBJ1-1, with D possibly being TRBD1 (6 bases). Deletions cut 8 bases from V and 2 bases from J, with 15 bases between. The CDR3 is 14 amino acids. Germline-derived CDR1 and CDR2 are SGHAT and FQNNGV.

This rearrangement joins TRBV6-1 to TRBJ2-1; 8 nucleotides align to TRBD2. V lost 2 bases and J lost 3; bases outside the gene matches: 21. CDR3 size: 21 residues. Looked up from germline, CDR1 is MNHNS and CDR2 is SASEGT. CDR3 protein: CASSEKHGLAYGIRYYNEQFF. CDR3 sequence (DNA): TGTGCCAGCAGTGAAAAGCATGGACTAGCCTACGGCATCCGGTACTACAATGAGCAGTTCTTC.

The chain has TRBV5-1 and TRBJ2-7; TRBD1 aligns across 8 bases. Looked up from germline, CDR1 is SGHRS and CDR2 is YFSETQ. The CDR3 loop spans 15 amino acids. V was pared by 4 bases and J by 1 base, with 7 bases of the junction left unmatched. Here the CDR3 reads CASSQGQGYSYEQYF. In DNA, the CDR3 is TGCGCCAGCAGCCAAGGACAGGGATATTCCTACGAGCAGTACTTC.

This clonotype was detected ten times or more. This sequence joins TRBV28 and TRBJ1-5; 8 bases fit TRBD1. CDR1 MDHEN and CDR2 SYDVKM come from the germline V gene. Trimming cost V 1 base and J 2 bases; bases outside gene matches: 4. The CDR3 runs 16 residues. This chain's CDR3 is CASSLYGQGGNQPQHF. The DNA of the CDR3 is TGTGCCAGCAGTTTATATGGACAGGGAGGCAATCAGCCCCAGCATTTT.

The chain links TRBV6-4 to TRBJ2-5; tentatively, D is TRBD1 or TRBD2 (5 bases each). Germline CDR1 and CDR2: MRHNA and SNTAGT. The CDR3 has 14 amino acids. Trimming removed 3 bases from V and 1 base from J, with 9 bases in between. CDR3 coding DNA: TGTGCCAGCAGTGAGGGACGGCCCCAAGAGACCCAGTACTTC. This translates into CASSEGRPQETQYF.

In this sample, this clonotype turned up many times. This sequence joins TRBV18 and TRBJ1-1, with D possibly being TRBD1 (5 bases). The CDR3 runs 16 residues. The germline V gene has CDR1 KGHSH and CDR2 LQKENI. V was shortened by 3 bases and J by 11 bases, with 25 bases between the two germline ends. The CDR3 DNA is TGTGCCAGCTCACCGACCCGGGGCCTTCTTACCGAAAGGGCTTTCTTT. Amino acid sequence: CASSPTRGLLTERAFF.

This clonotype was observed many times. The V call is TRBV11-2, the J call TRBJ2-1; maybe TRBD2 (6 bases). Between the trimmed V and J ends, which lost 5 bases and 4 bases, there was a span of 12 bases. Germline lookup yields CDR1 SGHAT and CDR2 FQNNGV. The length of the CDR3 is 14 residues. CDR3 nucleotide sequence: TGTGCCAGCAGCGATGGGGACTCTTACAATGAGCAGTTCTTC. Amino acids: CASSDGDSYNEQFF.

The rearrangement joins TRBV28 to TRBJ2-7; D gene uncertain. This CDR3 has 13 amino acids. In germline, CDR1 is MDHEN, CDR2 SYDVKM. Trimming stripped 3 bases from V and 3 bases from J, with 9 bases between. The CDR3 nucleotides are TGTGCCAGCAGTTTTGGACCGCGCTACGAGCAGTACTTC. This codes for CASSFGPRYEQYF.

This clonotype was picked up a small number of times. The chain has TRBV6-5 and TRBJ1-1, with 9 positions matching TRBD1. Per the germline V gene, CDR1 is MNHEY and CDR2 is SVGAGI. The CDR3 has 16 residues. V gave up 6 bases and J gave up 4 bases; unmatched junction bases: 12. CDR3 nucleotides: TGTGCCAGCAGCAGGACAGGGGAAGGCTTGGGCACTGAAGCTTTCTTT. Its translation: CASSRTGEGLGTEAFF.

The rearrangement uses TRBV10-3 and TRBJ1-2, with a tentative D call TRBD1 (5 bases). The CDR3 totals 14 residues. V lost 0 bases and J lost 4, with 9 bases in between. Germline loops: CDR1 ENHRY, CDR2 SYGVKD. CDR3 protein: CAISESGVGYGYTF. The CDR3 nucleotides read TGTGCCATCAGTGAGTCAGGGGTTGGCTATGGCTACACCTTC.

This clonotype was seen ten or more times. The V call is TRBV19, the J call TRBJ2-2; D gene unclear. The CDR3 sequence is 16 residues long. V was trimmed by 3 bases and J by 7 bases, leaving 18 bases between them. Germline V CDR1 and CDR2: LNHDA, SQIVND (reference sequence). CDR3 loop: CASSIGQLRSRGELFF. The CDR3 coding sequence is TGTGCCAGTAGTATTGGGCAGCTGAGATCTCGCGGGGAGCTGTTTTTT.

This clonotype has only a few counts. The chain joins TRBV14 to TRBJ2-1; the D is unclear. V lost 2 bases and J lost 3, with 14 bases in between. This CDR3 comprises 16 residues. Germline CDR1 reads SGHDN; CDR2 reads FVKESK. As DNA, the CDR3 is TGTGCCAGCAGCCAATCTTGGACCCGTCGCTACAATGAGCAGTTCTTC. This encodes CASSQSWTRRYNEQFF.

This sequence joins TRBV18 and TRBJ2-7; D ambiguous. V dropped 1 base and J dropped 3 bases, with 7 bases sitting between them. This CDR3 contains 13 residues. Germline CDR1 KGHSH, CDR2 LQKENI. The CDR3 DNA is TGTGCCAGCTCACCACAGTCGCTCTACGAGCAGTACTTC. This encodes CASSPQSLYEQYF.

This clonotype occurred many times. The chain links TRBV3-1 to TRBJ2-4; unclear D gene. Germline CDR1 is LGHDT and CDR2 is YNNKEL (reference sequence). The ends were cut back, 3 bases at V and 0 bases at J, with 3 bases in the middle. The CDR3 spans 13 residues. The CDR3 DNA reads TGTGCCAGCAGCCATTTAGCCAAAAACATTCAGTACTTC. Amino acid sequence: CASSHLAKNIQYF. Looking up the rest from reference TRBV3-1 and TRBJ2-4 gives the full variable domain: DTAVSQTPKYLVTQMGNDKSIKCEQNLGHDTMYWYKQDSKKFLKIMFSYNNKELIINETVPNRFSPKSPDKAHLNLHINSLELGDSAVYFCASSHLAKNIQYFGAGTRLSVL.

The chain uses TRBV28 and TRBJ2-1; D may correspond to TRBD1 or TRBD2 (5 bases each). The germline V gene has CDR1 MDHEN and CDR2 SYDVKM. Trimming removed 6 bases from V and 2 bases from J, with 17 bases in between. This CDR3 is built from 16 residues. CDR3 sequence (DNA): TGTGCCAGCAGCCTATTTAGGGGAGAAACCTACAATGAGCAGTTCTTC. Translated, it gives CASSLFRGETYNEQFF.

The rearrangement uses TRBV10-3 and TRBJ1-3, with unresolved D. There are 14 residues in the CDR3. V was pared by 2 bases and J by 0 bases, with 5 bases between. Germline V gene data show CDR1 as ENHRY and CDR2 as SYGVKD. The CDR3 sequence: CAISEPISGNTIYF. The CDR3, as DNA: TGTGCCATCAGTGAGCCTATCTCTGGAAACACCATATATTTT.

In this sample, this clonotype turned up many times. The chain links TRBV4-2 to TRBJ2-3, with unresolved D. The V end lost 2 bases, the J end lost 0 bases, and 12 bases lay between the germline ends. Germline lookup yields CDR1 LGHNA and CDR2 YNFKEQ. The CDR3 has 16 amino acids. Written as DNA, the CDR3 is TGTGCCAGCAGCCAACGGTCCGGGTTTAGCACAGATACGCAGTATTTT. Its protein product is CASSQRSGFSTDTQYF.

Points on this clonotype: The junction does not match germline at one end; this may be a read error. The chain combines TRBV7-7 with TRBJ1-1; TRBD1 is a possible D gene (5 bases). Germline CDR1 reads SSHAT; CDR2 reads FNYEAQ (reference sequence). The CDR3 runs 17 residues. The CDR3 spells CASSLHRFPLSNTEAFF. The CDR3 bases are TGTGCTAGCAGCTTACACAGGTTCCCCCTCTCGAACACTGAAGCTTTCTTT.

This clonotype was observed a few times. V gene TRBV6-1 combines with J gene TRBJ1-2; TRBD1 is a possible D gene (6 bases). Trimming left V 5 bases short and J 0 bases short, with 10 bases between. There are 14 residues in the CDR3. The germline V gene has CDR1 MNHNS and CDR2 SASEGT. The CDR3 DNA reads TGTGCCAGCAGTTGGACAGCAGCTAACTATGGCTACACCTTC. Residues: CASSWTAANYGYTF.